Following are 30 T cell receptor beta chains from one sample sequenced in a study of T cell responses to AZD1222 COVID-19 vaccine. Sequencing used immunoSEQ multiplex PCR; TCRdb keeps in-frame clones, though not all of them. The table lists some 150,000 clones, roughly nine tenths of them singletons, with 5.5% in the top ten. The sequencing used peripheral blood, collected on day 0 of MenACWY control vaccination. Receptors originate from an adult in good health.

This chain joins TRBV5-4 and TRBJ1-5; D gene unclear. In germline, CDR1 is SGHNT, CDR2 YYREEE (reference sequence). This CDR3 comprises 14 residues. Trimming cost V 3 bases and J 7 bases, with 14 bases left between them. This CDR3 reads CASSSPDEGQPQHF. CDR3 nucleotides: TGTGCCAGCAGCTCACCGGACGAAGGGCAGCCCCAGCATTTT.

A few counts support this clone. The rearrangement joins TRBV7-2 to TRBJ2-1; 11 nucleotides agree with TRBD2. Trimming cost V 9 bases and J 3 bases; bases outside gene matches: 4. Germline-derived CDR1 and CDR2 are SGHTA and FQGNSA. The CDR3 has 14 residues. The chain's CDR3 is CASSGTSGYNEQFF. CDR3 nucleotide sequence: TGTGCCAGTAGCGGGACTAGCGGCTACAATGAGCAGTTCTTC.

The V and J genes are TRBV6-5 and TRBJ2-3; D unclear. CDR3 length: 12 amino acids. Germline values: CDR1 MNHEY, CDR2 SVGAGI. V was cut by 8 bases and J by 4 bases, with 10 bases left in between. The CDR3 reads CASGRPPDTQYF. CDR3 DNA sequence: TGTGCCAGCGGTCGACCCCCAGATACGCAGTATTTT.

The V call is TRBV11-3, the J call TRBJ1-5; D gene unclear. With 4 bases removed from V and 5 bases from J, the gap between germline ends came to 9 bases. This CDR3 spans 13 amino acids. Germline assignment: CDR1 SGHNT and CDR2 YENEEA. CDR3 sequence: CASSSDLDQPQHF. The DNA for the CDR3 is TGTGCCAGCAGCTCCGATCTGGATCAGCCCCAGCATTTT.

V usage is TRBV19 and J usage is TRBJ1-5, with a possible D match to TRBD1 (5 bases). With 5 bases removed from V and 7 bases from J, the gap between germline ends came to 15 bases. CDR3 length equals 14 residues. The germline V gene has CDR1 LNHDA and CDR2 SQIVND (reference sequence). The CDR3, as DNA: TGTGCCAGTAGTGCCCACAGGACGTGGCAGCCCCAGCATTTT. This codes for CASSAHRTWQPQHF.

The rearrangement links TRBV6-5 to TRBJ1-5; unclear D gene. V was cut by 0 bases and J by 5 bases, with 5 bases left in between. This CDR3 has 13 residues. Germline V gives CDR1 MNHEY, CDR2 SVGAGI. CDR3 DNA: TGTGCCAGCAGTTACTCGTCGTATCAGCCCCAGCATTTT. Protein product: CASSYSSYQPQHF.

The V gene is TRBV5-4, the J gene TRBJ1-2, with 8 bases aligning to TRBD1. The length of the CDR3 is 14 residues. V gave up 0 bases and J gave up 7 bases; unmatched junction bases: 5. Germline V CDR1 and CDR2: SGHNT, YYREEE (reference sequence). The CDR3 is CASSLDQGAVGYTF. The CDR3 DNA sequence: TGTGCCAGCAGCTTGGATCAGGGGGCGGTTGGCTACACCTTC.

The chain carries TRBV14 and TRBJ2-2; D is undetermined. Trimming removed 0 bases at V and 4 bases at J, with 6 bases between. Germline loops: CDR1 SGHDN, CDR2 FVKESK. The CDR3 totals 14 residues. Here the CDR3 reads CASSQDLITGELFF. The CDR3 coding sequence is TGTGCCAGCAGCCAAGATTTGATCACCGGGGAGCTGTTTTTT.

This chain connects TRBV5-4 to TRBJ2-7; TRBD2 is a possible D gene (5 bases). With 1 base removed from V and 2 bases from J, the gap between germline ends came to 7 bases. This CDR3 is built from 13 residues. The germline V gene has CDR1 SGHNT and CDR2 YYREEE (reference sequence). The CDR3 nucleotides are TGTGCCAGCAGCTTGCGGGGAACCTACGAGCAGTACTTC. It translates to CASSLRGTYEQYF.

This rearrangement joins TRBV5-5 to TRBJ2-7; the D is unclear. The CDR3 is made up of 12 amino acids. Deletions cut 0 bases from V and 3 bases from J, with 4 bases between. Per the germline V gene, CDR1 is SGHKS and CDR2 is YYEKEE (reference sequence). The CDR3 here is CASSLDLYEQYF. The DNA for the CDR3 is TGTGCCAGCAGCTTGGATCTCTACGAGCAGTACTTC.

The chain recombines TRBV18 with TRBJ1-4; D possibly corresponds to TRBD1 (5 bases). Per the germline V gene, CDR1 is KGHSH and CDR2 is LQKENI. The CDR3 covers 15 residues. V was trimmed by 3 bases and J by 7 bases, leaving 15 bases between them. This chain's CDR3 is CASSPPQGNGEKLFF. The CDR3 DNA sequence: TGTGCCAGCTCACCCCCCCAGGGTAACGGTGAAAAACTGTTTTTT.

The chain carries TRBV10-3 and TRBJ2-5, with 9 bases aligning to TRBD1. The junction had 8 bases not matched to a gene; V was cut back by 7 bases and J by 5 bases. Germline values: CDR1 ENHRY, CDR2 SYGVKD. The CDR3 spans 14 residues. The CDR3 here is CAINQQGAGETQYF. For the CDR3, the DNA is TGTGCCATCAACCAACAGGGGGCCGGGGAGACCCAGTACTTC.

This clone was recorded a few times. The chain couples TRBV4-2 to TRBJ1-4; D ambiguous. Trimming stripped 2 bases from V and 2 bases from J, with 9 bases between. Germline V gene sequence: CDR1 LGHNA, CDR2 YNFKEQ. There are 15 residues in the CDR3. The CDR3 nucleotides are TGTGCCAGCAGCCAAACGGCTTTGACTAATGAAAAACTGTTTTTT. Amino acid sequence: CASSQTALTNEKLFF.

This chain joins TRBV29-1 and TRBJ2-3, with a tentative D call TRBD2 (5 bases). Trimming took 2 bases from V and 4 from J, leaving 10 bases between them. Germline CDR1 SQVTM, CDR2 ANQGSEA. The CDR3 consists of 13 residues. CDR3 sequence (DNA): TGCAGCGTTGAAAATAGCGAGGCAGATACGCAGTATTTT. Protein sequence: CSVENSEADTQYF.

This chain links TRBV6-5 with TRBJ1-2; D call uncertain. Per germline, CDR1 MNHEY and CDR2 SVGAGI. Trimming took off 2 bases at V and 3 bases at J, with 7 bases between the two ends. This CDR3 has 13 residues. The CDR3 sequence: CASSYRDDYGYTF. The CDR3 DNA sequence: TGTGCCAGCAGTTACCGGGATGACTATGGCTACACCTTC.

This chain uses TRBV6-7 with TRBJ2-3; tentatively, D is TRBD2 (7 bases). TRBV6-7 is assigned to the ORF class and has an uncertain function. This CDR3 spans 11 amino acids. Trimming removed 11 bases from V and 5 bases from J, with 11 bases in between. CDR3 protein: CARGALDTQYF. The CDR3 DNA sequence: TGTGCCCGGGGGGCCCTAGATACGCAGTATTTT.

The genes are TRBV5-1 and TRBJ2-1; D could derive from TRBD1 or TRBD2 (5 bases each). This CDR3 is 11 amino acids long. Germline CDR1 SGHRS, CDR2 YFSETQ. The V end lost 4 bases, the J end lost 13 bases, and 12 bases lay between the germline ends. CDR3 DNA: TGCGCCAGCAGCCTAAACTGGGACCAGTTCTTC. It is translated as CASSLNWDQFF.

This sequence joins TRBV5-5 and TRBJ2-7; the D gene is possibly TRBD1 (6 bases). Trimming pared 3 bases from V and 0 bases from J, leaving 10 bases between. The CDR3 sequence is 14 residues long. Germline V gives CDR1 SGHKS, CDR2 YYEKEE (reference sequence). CDR3 nucleotides: TGTGCCAGCAGCTCCCGGGACAACTCCTACGAGCAGTACTTC. Protein product: CASSSRDNSYEQYF.

The chain joins TRBV11-2 to TRBJ1-6; no firm D call. Looked up from germline, CDR1 is SGHAT and CDR2 is FQNNGV. This CDR3 is 11 amino acids long. Trimming left V 5 bases short and J 7 bases short, with 3 bases between. This CDR3 is CASSLNSPLHF. The CDR3 DNA follows: TGTGCCAGCAGCCTCAATTCACCCCTCCACTTT.

V is TRBV19 and J is TRBJ1-1; D ambiguous. Trimming removed 3 bases from V and 6 bases from J, with 14 bases in between. The CDR3 is made up of 14 amino acids. The germline V gene encodes CDR1 LNHDA and CDR2 SQIVND (reference sequence). CDR3 amino acids: CASSISLRVAEAFF. CDR3 DNA: TGTGCCAGTAGTATCTCCCTTCGGGTGGCTGAAGCTTTCTTT.

The table lists this clone with a few counts. The chain joins TRBV5-4 to TRBJ2-2; 10 bases fit TRBD1. The CDR3 is 16 amino acids. CDR1 and CDR2 (germline): SGHNT, YYREEE (reference sequence). Germline trimming cut 5 bases from V and 6 bases from J; bases unmatched to any gene: 10. CDR3 protein: CASSKADRGLPGELFF. The DNA for the CDR3 is TGTGCCAGCAGTAAAGCGGACAGGGGGTTGCCCGGGGAGCTGTTTTTT.

The J gene is TRBJ2-7, the V gene TRBV5-1; 7 bases are a match to TRBD2. V lost 4 bases and J lost 1; bases outside the gene matches: 8. CDR3 size: 15 residues. Per the germline V gene, CDR1 is SGHRS and CDR2 is YFSETQ. CDR3 residues: CASSPNSGPSYEQYF. The CDR3 DNA is TGCGCCAGCAGCCCAAATAGCGGGCCTTCCTACGAGCAGTACTTC.

The chain has TRBV6-6 and TRBJ1-5; no definite D call. V lost 0 bases and J 2 bases, leaving 8 bases between the germline ends. CDR1 and CDR2 from the germline V gene are MNHNY and SVGAGI (reference sequence). This CDR3 has 15 residues. This chain's CDR3 is CASSYSGSGNQPQHF. CDR3 DNA: TGTGCCAGCAGTTACTCAGGCAGCGGCAATCAGCCCCAGCATTTT.

V is TRBV9 and J is TRBJ2-3, with no clear D. This CDR3 contains 12 residues. Germline V gives CDR1 SGDLS, CDR2 YYNGEE. The V end was cut by 4 bases, the J end by 1 base, with 4 bases between. The CDR3 bases are TGTGCCAGCAGCTTCCGCACAGATACGCAGTATTTT. Protein product: CASSFRTDTQYF.

The chain recombines TRBV7-9 with TRBJ1-2; no definite D call. Germline CDR1 is SEHNR and CDR2 is FQNEAQ (reference sequence). CDR3 length equals 13 residues. Trimming stripped 6 bases from V and 4 bases from J, with 12 bases between. The CDR3 bases are TGTGCCAGCAGTCTACTCACACCCTATGGCTACACCTTC. Amino acid sequence: CASSLLTPYGYTF.

The chain links TRBV10-2 to TRBJ1-3; D gene ambiguous. This CDR3 is 14 amino acids long. Germline loops: CDR1 WSHSY, CDR2 SAAADI. V was trimmed by 5 bases and J by 0 bases, leaving 8 bases between them. The CDR3 loop is CASSRASSGNTIYF. The CDR3, as DNA: TGCGCCAGCAGTCGGGCCTCCTCTGGAAACACCATATATTTT.

The V gene is TRBV9, the J gene TRBJ2-1; D call uncertain. This CDR3 comprises 15 residues. Germline-derived CDR1 and CDR2 are SGDLS and YYNGEE. Trimming took off 5 bases at V and 7 bases at J, with 19 bases between the two ends. The chain's CDR3 is CASRDLQWGWNEQFF. CDR3 bases: TGTGCCAGCAGAGATCTTCAGTGGGGTTGGAATGAGCAGTTCTTC.

The gene calls are TRBV18 and TRBJ1-2; 7 bases are a match to TRBD1. The V and J ends lost 10 bases and 8 bases, in that order; junction bases with no gene match: 10. CDR1 and CDR2 (germline): KGHSH, LQKENI. The CDR3 runs to 12 residues. The CDR3 bases are TGTGCCATCAACGACAGGGTGAAAGGCTACACCTTC. This sequence encodes CAINDRVKGYTF.

The gene calls are TRBV5-1 and TRBJ2-5, with a weak D call TRBD1 (6 bases). CDR1 and CDR2 from the germline V gene are SGHRS and YFSETQ. The CDR3 totals 16 residues. V was trimmed by 3 bases and J by 0 bases, leaving 15 bases between them. In DNA, the CDR3 is TGCGCCAGCAGCTGGTCCCTGGGACACGACCAAGAGACCCAGTACTTC. This encodes CASSWSLGHDQETQYF.

The chain uses TRBV30 and TRBJ1-2; D is uncertain. This CDR3 is 10 amino acids long. The germline V and J ends were trimmed by 8 bases and 8 bases, with 12 bases remaining between them. Germline V lookup: CDR1 GTSNPN, CDR2 SVGIG (reference sequence). CDR3 loop: CALRSGGYTF. In nucleotides, the CDR3 is TGTGCCCTCAGGTCCGGGGGCTACACCTTC. The variable domain in full, with the rest retrieved from reference TRBV30 and TRBJ1-2, is SQTIHQWPATLVQPVGSPLSLECTVEGTSNPNLYWYRQAAGRGLQLLFYSVGIGQISSEVPQNLSASRPQDRQFILSSKKLLLSDSGFYLCALRSGGYTFGSGTRLTVV.